The 22 T cell receptor beta chains below come from one sample, sequenced in a study of response to subunit inactivated influenza vaccine. TCRdb fed the RT-PCR reads into MiXCR, producing one record per CDR3 protein. The sample records hundreds of thousands of distinct CDR3 sequences, 10% to 15% being singletons. The sample was non-naive T cells sorted from PBMCs, taken about 14 days before vaccination. The source is a man aged 45-65 years who received an inactivated influenza vaccine.

The gene calls are TRBV11-2 and TRBJ2-2; 10 nucleotides line up with TRBD2. V shed 5 bases, J shed 3 bases, and the junction held 9 bases outside the gene matches. The length of the CDR3 is 17 residues. Germline loops: CDR1 SGHAT, CDR2 FQNNGV. The CDR3 loop is CASSPGGLAGDTGELFF. The DNA for the CDR3 is TGTGCCAGCAGCCCGGGGGGCCTAGCGGGGGACACCGGGGAGCTGTTTTTT. Combining the CDR3 with reference TRBV11-2 and TRBJ2-2 gives the whole variable domain EAGVAQSPRYKIIEKRQSVAFWCNPISGHATLYWYQQILGQGPKLLIQFQNNGVVDDSQLPKDRFSAERLKGVDSTLKIQPAKLEDSAVYLCASSPGGLAGDTGELFFGEGSRLTVL.

The chain links TRBV5-5 to TRBJ2-2, with TRBD2 matching over 10 bases. V dropped 4 bases and J dropped 7; count of bases not matched to a gene: 10. The CDR3 sequence is 16 residues long. Germline assignment: CDR1 SGHKS and CDR2 YYEKEE (reference sequence). CDR3: CASSIYPGLAIGELFF. CDR3 coding DNA: TGTGCCAGCAGCATATACCCGGGACTAGCGATCGGGGAGCTGTTTTTT.

The V call is TRBV7-9, the J call TRBJ2-5, with D tentatively TRBD2 (6 bases). Trimming took off 2 bases at V and 1 base at J, with 11 bases between the two ends. The germline V gene has CDR1 SEHNR and CDR2 FQNEAQ (reference sequence). This CDR3 contains 15 residues. The CDR3 sequence: CASSLFRDFQETQYF. Written as DNA, the CDR3 is TGTGCCAGCAGCTTATTTAGGGACTTCCAAGAGACCCAGTACTTC.

There are a few counts of this clonotype. The V call is TRBV3-1, the J call TRBJ2-7; maybe TRBD1 (5 bases). CDR3 length: 12 amino acids. Trimming left V 2 bases short and J 6 bases short, with 8 bases between. Germline lookup yields CDR1 LGHDT and CDR2 YNNKEL (reference sequence). The CDR3 DNA reads TGTGCCAGCAGCCAATTGACAGCCGAGCAGTACTTC. It yields the protein CASSQLTAEQYF.

This clonotype was counted ten times or more. The chain uses TRBV4-3 and TRBJ2-3; possibly TRBD2 for D (6 bases). CDR1 and CDR2 (germline): LGHNA, YSLEER. The V end lost 4 bases, the J end lost 6 bases, and 14 bases lay between the germline ends. This CDR3 has 14 amino acids. This chain's CDR3 is CASSLGLVSDTQYF. The CDR3 nucleotides read TGCGCCAGCAGCCTGGGACTCGTTTCGGATACGCAGTATTTT.

The table lists this clonotype with a few counts. The chain recombines TRBV6-2 or TRBV6-3 with TRBJ2-7; D not certain. Germline CDR1 and CDR2: MNHEY and SVGEGT. Between the trimmed V and J ends, which lost 5 bases and 3 bases, there was a span of 11 bases. The CDR3 contains 13 residues. The CDR3 protein is CASSRVLDYEQYF. The CDR3 nucleotides are TGTGCCAGCAGTAGGGTACTGGACTACGAGCAGTACTTC.

V gene TRBV4-2 combines with J gene TRBJ1-4, with D uncertain. The CDR3 is 17 residues long. The V and J ends lost 0 bases and 8 bases respectively, with 19 bases between them. Germline V CDR1 and CDR2: LGHNA, YNFKEQ. Here the CDR3 reads CASSQDRGGGGPEKLFF. In nucleotides, the CDR3 is TGTGCCAGCAGCCAAGATCGGGGTGGTGGAGGCCCGGAAAAACTGTTTTTT.

The rearrangement links TRBV19 to TRBJ1-5, with D possibly matching TRBD1 (5 bases). Trimming pared 6 bases from V and 3 bases from J, leaving 15 bases between. This CDR3 contains 15 residues. Germline CDR1 reads LNHDA; CDR2 reads SQIVND (reference sequence). The CDR3 here is CASSVSGTPNQPQHF. The CDR3 DNA reads TGTGCCAGTAGCGTCTCAGGGACTCCCAATCAGCCCCAGCATTTT.

This clonotype was seen a handful of times. This rearrangement joins TRBV29-1 to TRBJ2-3, with 9 nucleotides matching TRBD1. Germline V gene lookup returns CDR1 SQVTM and CDR2 ANQGSEA. The length of the CDR3 is 15 residues. V lost 7 bases to trimming and J lost 6 bases; unmatched junction nucleotides: 14. DNA of the CDR3: TGCAGCGCGAGTGACCGGGACAGGGCAACCGATACGCAGTATTTT. Translation gives CSASDRDRATDTQYF.

The CDR3 is CASSQEYGAGDYEQYF. The CDR3 region has the DNA TGCGCCAGCAGCCAAGAATACGGGGCGGGAGACTACGAGCAGTACTTC. The chain has TRBV4-3 and TRBJ2-7; 7 bases agree with TRBD2. Germline assignment: CDR1 LGHNA and CDR2 YSLEER. Trimming removed 0 bases from V and 3 bases from J; junction bases left unmatched: 8. The CDR3 runs 16 residues.

This clonotype has just a few counts. This chain's CDR3 is CASRDQPNTGELFF. CDR3 nucleotides: TGTGCCAGCAGGGATCAACCGAACACCGGGGAGCTGTTTTTT. This rearrangement joins TRBV3-1 to TRBJ2-2; D unclear. This CDR3 spans 14 amino acids. Looked up from germline, CDR1 is LGHDT and CDR2 is YNNKEL (reference sequence). V dropped 6 bases and J dropped 0 bases, with 8 bases sitting between them.

CDR3 sequence (DNA): TGTGCCATCAGGGGAAACAGGGGGCCTGACACTGAAGCTTTCTTT. Protein product: CAIRGNRGPDTEAFF. This chain connects TRBV10-3 to TRBJ1-1, with 9 bases fitting TRBD1. Germline-derived CDR1 and CDR2 are ENHRY and SYGVKD. V shed 6 bases and J 3 bases; nucleotides not matched to a gene: 8. This CDR3 comprises 15 residues.

This clonotype was found a few times. CDR3 sequence: CASSLGWLRGSREQFF. As DNA, the CDR3 is TGTGCCAGCAGCTTAGGATGGTTGCGCGGGTCGCGGGAGCAGTTCTTC. J is TRBJ2-1 and V is TRBV7-6; the D gene is possibly TRBD2 (5 bases). The V and J ends lost 1 base and 10 bases respectively, with 20 bases between them. The CDR3 is made up of 16 amino acids. From germline, CDR1 is SGHVS and CDR2 FNYEAQ.

V gene TRBV5-1 combines with J gene TRBJ1-4, with D perhaps matching TRBD1 (5 bases). Germline CDR1 SGHRS, CDR2 YFSETQ. The CDR3 contains 17 residues. The V gene lost 4 bases and the J gene lost 3 bases, with 19 bases spanning the gap. This CDR3 is CASSEGTAVVANEKLFF. CDR3 in DNA: TGCGCCAGCAGCGAGGGGACTGCAGTAGTGGCTAATGAAAAACTGTTTTTT.

This clonotype has at least ten counts. The J gene is TRBJ2-1, the V gene TRBV5-1; maybe TRBD2 (6 bases). Trimming took off 4 bases at V and 8 bases at J, with 10 bases between the two ends. This CDR3 region has 12 residues. Looked up from germline, CDR1 is SGHRS and CDR2 is YFSETQ. Here the CDR3 DNA reads TGCGCCAGCAGCCCGGAGGGGCATGAGCAGTTCTTC. Its protein product is CASSPEGHEQFF.

This clonotype was counted at least ten times. The chain recombines TRBV29-1 with TRBJ2-7, with 7 bases that match TRBD2. The CDR3 is made up of 14 amino acids. Trimming cost V 5 bases and J 1 base; bases outside gene matches: 8. CDR1 and CDR2 from the germline V gene are SQVTM and ANQGSEA. CDR3 sequence: CSVFAGVGSYEQYF. The CDR3 region has the DNA TGCAGCGTTTTCGCGGGAGTGGGGTCCTACGAGCAGTACTTC.

The rearrangement uses TRBV28 and TRBJ1-2; the match to TRBD1 covers 7 bases. The CDR3 sequence is 15 residues long. The V gene's germline CDR1 is MDHEN and CDR2 SYDVKM. V shed 5 bases, J shed 0 bases, and the junction held 6 bases outside the gene matches. The CDR3 DNA sequence: TGTGCCAGCAGTGTTCCGGGACAGTCTAACTATGGCTACACCTTC. Protein: CASSVPGQSNYGYTF.

The CDR3 bases are TGCAGTGCTAGAGAGACGGCCCACAATGAGCAGTTCTTC. It translates to CSARETAHNEQFF. This sequence joins TRBV20-1 and TRBJ2-1; no reliable D call. With 0 bases removed from V and 5 bases from J, the gap between germline ends came to 8 bases. The CDR3 is 13 amino acids. Germline V gene lookup returns CDR1 DFQATT and CDR2 SNEGSKA (reference sequence).

The genes are TRBV28 and TRBJ2-6, with 9 bases fitting TRBD1. Germline values: CDR1 MDHEN, CDR2 SYDVKM. The CDR3 loop spans 17 amino acids. Losses at the gene ends were 4 bases for V and 1 base for J; bases not matched to a gene: 5. The CDR3 here is CASSSGTGRSGANVLTF. CDR3 in DNA: TGTGCCAGCAGTTCCGGGACAGGGAGATCTGGGGCCAACGTCCTGACTTTC.

This clonotype has a handful of counts. The chain combines TRBV7-9 with TRBJ2-3, with D perhaps matching TRBD2 (5 bases). The CDR3 loop spans 17 amino acids. The germline gives CDR1 SEHNR, CDR2 FQNEAQ (reference sequence). The V end was cut by 5 bases, the J end by 1 base, with 19 bases between. The CDR3 region has the DNA TGTGCCAGCAGCCCACTTGATGGCCGGACTGGCACAGATACGCAGTATTTT. Translation gives CASSPLDGRTGTDTQYF.

The gene calls are TRBV7-8 and TRBJ2-2; D gene unclear. This CDR3 is built from 16 residues. Between the trimmed V and J ends, which lost 5 bases and 3 bases, there was a span of 16 bases. Germline values: CDR1 SGHVS, CDR2 FQNEAQ. CDR3 loop: CASSAQSFRYTGELFF. DNA of the CDR3: TGTGCCAGCAGCGCCCAAAGTTTCCGCTACACCGGGGAGCTGTTTTTT. The whole variable domain, remainder taken from reference TRBV7-8 and TRBJ2-2, is GAGVSQSPRYKVAKRGQDVALRCDPISGHVSLFWYQQALGQGPEFLTYFQNEAQLDKSGLPSDRFFAERPEGSVSTLKIQRTQQEDSAVYLCASSAQSFRYTGELFFGEGSRLTVL.

This chain links TRBV5-1 with TRBJ1-4; D is undetermined. The germline V gene has CDR1 SGHRS and CDR2 YFSETQ. V lost 7 bases and J lost 0, with 7 bases in between. This CDR3 region has 13 residues. The CDR3 bases are TGCGCCAGCTGTAGGGCAACTAATGAAAAACTGTTTTTT. This gives the protein CASCRATNEKLFF.